This entry lists 3 T cell receptor beta chains sequenced from one sample in a study of beta chain features in type 1 diabetes. Of the isolated RNA, all was reverse transcribed, and so the sequenced material was expressed TCRB transcripts. Using immunoSEQ multiplex PCR, the repertoire was profiled, and TCRdb retains in-frame clones only, with some absent. The sample lists 500,000 to 700,000 clones, 15% to 17% occurring once. Input material: naive CD4+ T cells from blood. The receptors here all came from a man between 18 and 35 years old in good health.

The V and J genes are TRBV18 and TRBJ1-2; D gene uncertain. Germline V CDR1 and CDR2: KGHSH, LQKENI. Trimming pared 0 bases from V and 4 bases from J, leaving 9 bases between. This CDR3 is 14 amino acids long. CDR3 region: CASSPPVYTYGYTF. The CDR3 DNA reads TGTGCCAGCTCACCACCGGTATACACCTATGGCTACACCTTC.

This clone showed up just a few times. CDR3 sequence: CASSQVPGDNQPQHF. DNA of the CDR3: TGCGCCAGCAGCCAAGTGCCAGGGGACAATCAGCCCCAGCATTTT. V gene TRBV4-3 combines with J gene TRBJ1-5; D may be TRBD1 (6 bases). V was pared by 1 base and J by 3 bases, with 10 bases between. Germline-derived CDR1 and CDR2 are LGHNA and YSLEER. The CDR3 has 15 residues.

This chain links TRBV7-9 with TRBJ2-2; no reliable D call. Germline assignment: CDR1 SEHNR and CDR2 FQNEAQ (reference sequence). Trimming removed 6 bases at V and 1 base at J, with 12 bases between. The length of the CDR3 is 15 residues. CDR3 DNA sequence: TGTGCCAGCAGTCTCCTACTTAAGAACACCGGGGAGCTGTTTTTT. Its translation: CASSLLLKNTGELFF.